The following is a T cell receptor beta chain sequence with its context. These data originate in a study of molecular identifiers for immune sequencing clone quantification. Sorting selected naive CD8 T cells with a CD8+CD4-CCR7+CD45RA+ phenotype. The V gene's germline CDR1 is LGHNA and CDR2 YSLEER. V was clipped by 1 base and J by 7 bases, with 16 bases between them. This CDR3 is built from 15 residues. Previously described methods with listed TCR primers produced the bulk TCR libraries. TCRdb re-derived calls from the PCR reads in MiXCR, one entry per CDR3 protein. This sample carries 45,000 to 55,000 distinct CDR3 sequences, about a third of them seen once, and the ten largest clones take 3.5% to 4%.

This receptor was identified in a human donor in good health. Some libraries in this study had Jurkat cell RNA spiked in. The chain couples TRBV4-3 to TRBJ1-2, with D unresolved. Material for sequencing was naive CD8+ T cells from blood, with Jurkat cell RNA spiked in. As for subset: FACS-sorted CD8+CD4-CCR7+CD45RA+ naive T cells. The CDR3 here is CASSQVDQYAPGYTF. DNA of the CDR3: TGCGCCAGCAGCCAAGTTGATCAGTACGCTCCTGGCTACACCTTC.